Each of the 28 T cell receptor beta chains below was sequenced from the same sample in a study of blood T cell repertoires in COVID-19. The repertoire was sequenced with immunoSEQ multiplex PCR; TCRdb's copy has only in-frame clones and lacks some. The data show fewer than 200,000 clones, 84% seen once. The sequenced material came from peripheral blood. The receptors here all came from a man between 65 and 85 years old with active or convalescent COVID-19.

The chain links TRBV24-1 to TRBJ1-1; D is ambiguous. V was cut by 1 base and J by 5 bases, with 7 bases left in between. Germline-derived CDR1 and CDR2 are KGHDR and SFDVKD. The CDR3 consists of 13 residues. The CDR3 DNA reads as TGTGCCACCAGTGATTTTGGTCGGACTGAAGCTTTCTTT. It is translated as CATSDFGRTEAFF.

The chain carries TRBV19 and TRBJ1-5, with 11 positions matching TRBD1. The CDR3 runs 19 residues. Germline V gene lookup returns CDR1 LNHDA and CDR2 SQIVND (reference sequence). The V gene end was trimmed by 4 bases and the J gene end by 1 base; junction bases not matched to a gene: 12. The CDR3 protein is CASSTRDRGVLESNQPQHF. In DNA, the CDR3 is TGTGCCAGTAGTACCCGGGACAGGGGGGTCCTTGAAAGCAATCAGCCCCAGCATTTT.

As DNA, the CDR3 is TGTGCCAGCAGCCCCCCTAGCGGGAGTGGTATCGGGGAGCTGTTTTTT. Its translation: CASSPPSGSGIGELFF. The genes are TRBV5-4 and TRBJ2-2; 10 nucleotides line up with TRBD2. With V trimmed by 4 bases and J by 7 bases, 10 bases remained unmatched. This CDR3 is 16 amino acids long. Germline assignment: CDR1 SGHNT and CDR2 YYREEE (reference sequence).

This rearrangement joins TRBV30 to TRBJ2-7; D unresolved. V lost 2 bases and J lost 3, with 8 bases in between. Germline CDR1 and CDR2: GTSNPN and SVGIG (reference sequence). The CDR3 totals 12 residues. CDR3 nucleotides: TGTGCCTGGAGTCCCCGTTACTACGAGCAGTACTTC. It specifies CAWSPRYYEQYF.

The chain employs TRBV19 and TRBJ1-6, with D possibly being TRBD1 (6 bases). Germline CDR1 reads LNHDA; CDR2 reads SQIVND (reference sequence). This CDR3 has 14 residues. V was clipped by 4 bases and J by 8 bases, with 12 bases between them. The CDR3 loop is CASSSTGSDSPLHF. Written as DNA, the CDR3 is TGTGCCAGTAGTAGTACAGGGTCAGATTCACCCCTCCACTTT.

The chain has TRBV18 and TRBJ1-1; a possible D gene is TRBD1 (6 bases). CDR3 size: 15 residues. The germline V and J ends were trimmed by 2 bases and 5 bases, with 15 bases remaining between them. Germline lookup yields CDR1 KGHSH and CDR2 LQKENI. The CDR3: CASSPGAGANTEAFF. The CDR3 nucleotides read TGTGCCAGCTCACCAGGAGCAGGGGCGAATACTGAAGCTTTCTTT.

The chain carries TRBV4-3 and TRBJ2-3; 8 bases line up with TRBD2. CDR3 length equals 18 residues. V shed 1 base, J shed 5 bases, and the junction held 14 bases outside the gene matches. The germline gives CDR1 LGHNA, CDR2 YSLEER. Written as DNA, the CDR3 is TGCGCCAGCAGCCAAGCTCTTTCCTCGGGGGGGCGGCAAGATACGCAGTATTTT. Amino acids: CASSQALSSGGRQDTQYF.

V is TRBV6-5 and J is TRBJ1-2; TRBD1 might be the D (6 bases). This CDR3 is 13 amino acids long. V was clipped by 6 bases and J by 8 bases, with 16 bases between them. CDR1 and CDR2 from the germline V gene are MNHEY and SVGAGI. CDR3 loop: CASSWGGRDGYTF. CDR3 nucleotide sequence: TGTGCCAGCAGCTGGGGGGGGCGTGACGGCTACACCTTC.

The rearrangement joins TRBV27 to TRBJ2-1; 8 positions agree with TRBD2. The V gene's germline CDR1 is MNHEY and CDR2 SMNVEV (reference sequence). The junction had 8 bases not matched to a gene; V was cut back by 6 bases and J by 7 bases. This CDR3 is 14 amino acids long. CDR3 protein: CASRSSGRTNEQFF. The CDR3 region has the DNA TGTGCCAGCAGATCCAGCGGGAGAACGAATGAGCAGTTCTTC.

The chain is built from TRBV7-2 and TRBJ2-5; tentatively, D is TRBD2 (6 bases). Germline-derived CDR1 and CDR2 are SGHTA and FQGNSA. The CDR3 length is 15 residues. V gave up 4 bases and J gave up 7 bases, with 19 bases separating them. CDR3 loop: CASSSRDGRRGTQYF. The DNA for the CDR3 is TGTGCCAGCAGCTCCAGGGACGGCCGGAGGGGGACCCAGTACTTC.

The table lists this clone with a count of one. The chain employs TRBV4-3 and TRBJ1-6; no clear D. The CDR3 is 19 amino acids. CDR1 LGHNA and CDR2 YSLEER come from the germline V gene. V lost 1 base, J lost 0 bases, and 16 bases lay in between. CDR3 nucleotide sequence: TGCGCCAGCAGCCAAGGTGGAGGAGCCTGGAGCTCCTATAATTCACCCCTCCACTTT. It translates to CASSQGGGAWSSYNSPLHF.

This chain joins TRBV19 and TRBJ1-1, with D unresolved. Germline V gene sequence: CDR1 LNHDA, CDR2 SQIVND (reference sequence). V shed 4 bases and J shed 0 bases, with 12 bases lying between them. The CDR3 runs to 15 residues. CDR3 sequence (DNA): TGTGCCAGTAGTAAGGCGGTGCCGCTGAACACTGAAGCTTTCTTT. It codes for CASSKAVPLNTEAFF.

The CDR3 loop reads CASQGLNNEKLFF. DNA for the CDR3: TGTGCCAGCCAGGGGCTGAATAATGAAAAACTGTTTTTT. V is TRBV28 and J is TRBJ1-4; a weak D match, TRBD1 (6 bases). Germline CDR1 is MDHEN and CDR2 is SYDVKM. V lost 8 bases and J lost 4, with 11 bases in between. The CDR3 has 13 residues.

CDR3: CATSPGLAETYNEQFF. As DNA, the CDR3 is TGTGCCACCAGCCCGGGACTAGCGGAGACCTACAATGAGCAGTTCTTC. The chain is built from TRBV24-1 and TRBJ2-1; 11 bases are shared with TRBD2. The length of the CDR3 is 16 residues. Germline V lookup: CDR1 KGHDR, CDR2 SFDVKD. V shed 7 bases and J 2 bases; nucleotides not matched to a gene: 6.

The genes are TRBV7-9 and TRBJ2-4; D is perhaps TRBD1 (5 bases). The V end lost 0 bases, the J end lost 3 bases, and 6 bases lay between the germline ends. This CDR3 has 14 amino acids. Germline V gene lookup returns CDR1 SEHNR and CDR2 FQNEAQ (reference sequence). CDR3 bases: TGTGCCAGCAGCTTAGCAGGGGTCAAAAACATTCAGTACTTC. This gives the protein CASSLAGVKNIQYF.

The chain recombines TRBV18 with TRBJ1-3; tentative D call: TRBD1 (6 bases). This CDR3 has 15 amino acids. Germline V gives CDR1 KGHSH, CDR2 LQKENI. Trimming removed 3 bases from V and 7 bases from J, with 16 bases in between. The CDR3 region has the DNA TGTGCCAGCTCACCCGCTACAGGGAAGGGGAACACCATATATTTT. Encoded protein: CASSPATGKGNTIYF.

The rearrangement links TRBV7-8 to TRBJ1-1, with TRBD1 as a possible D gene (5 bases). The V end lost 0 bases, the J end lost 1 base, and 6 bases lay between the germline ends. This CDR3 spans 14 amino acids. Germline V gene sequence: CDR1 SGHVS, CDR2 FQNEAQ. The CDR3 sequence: CASSLAQGNTEAFF. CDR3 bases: TGTGCCAGCAGCTTAGCGCAGGGGAACACTGAAGCTTTCTTT.

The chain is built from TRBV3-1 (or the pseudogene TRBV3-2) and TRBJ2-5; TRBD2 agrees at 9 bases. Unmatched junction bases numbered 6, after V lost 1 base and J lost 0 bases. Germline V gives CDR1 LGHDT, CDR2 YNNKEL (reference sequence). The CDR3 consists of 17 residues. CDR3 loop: CASSQVLAGPYQETQYF. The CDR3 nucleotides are TGTGCCAGCAGCCAAGTCCTAGCGGGACCGTACCAAGAGACCCAGTACTTC.

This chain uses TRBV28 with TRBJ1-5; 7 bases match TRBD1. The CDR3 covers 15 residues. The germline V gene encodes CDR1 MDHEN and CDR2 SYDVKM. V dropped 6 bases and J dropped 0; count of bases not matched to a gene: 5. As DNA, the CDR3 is TGTGCCAGCAGATTCAGGGGGGATAGCAATCAGCCCCAGCATTTT. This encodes CASRFRGDSNQPQHF.

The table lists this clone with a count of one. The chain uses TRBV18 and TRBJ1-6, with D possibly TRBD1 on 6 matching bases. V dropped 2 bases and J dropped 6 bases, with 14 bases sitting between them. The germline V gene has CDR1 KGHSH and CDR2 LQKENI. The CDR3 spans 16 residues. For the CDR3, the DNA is TGTGCCAGCTCACCATCACAGGGTATCTCTAATTCACCCCTCCACTTT. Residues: CASSPSQGISNSPLHF.

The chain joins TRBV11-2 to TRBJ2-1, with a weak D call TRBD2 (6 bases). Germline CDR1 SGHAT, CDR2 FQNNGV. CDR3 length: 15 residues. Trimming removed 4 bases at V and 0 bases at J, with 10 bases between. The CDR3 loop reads CASSYSGGSYNEQFF. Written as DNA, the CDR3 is TGTGCCAGCAGCTATAGCGGAGGCTCCTACAATGAGCAGTTCTTC. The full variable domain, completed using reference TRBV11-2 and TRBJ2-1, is EAGVAQSPRYKIIEKRQSVAFWCNPISGHATLYWYQQILGQGPKLLIQFQNNGVVDDSQLPKDRFSAERLKGVDSTLKIQPAKLEDSAVYLCASSYSGGSYNEQFFGPGTRLTVL.

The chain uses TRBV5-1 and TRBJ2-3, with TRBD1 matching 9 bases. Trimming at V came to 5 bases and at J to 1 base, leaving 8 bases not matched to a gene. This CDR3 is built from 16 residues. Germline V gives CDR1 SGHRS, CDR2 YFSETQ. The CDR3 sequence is CASSGDRGSGTDTQYF. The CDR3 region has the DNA TGCGCCAGCAGTGGAGACAGGGGGTCAGGCACAGATACGCAGTATTTT.

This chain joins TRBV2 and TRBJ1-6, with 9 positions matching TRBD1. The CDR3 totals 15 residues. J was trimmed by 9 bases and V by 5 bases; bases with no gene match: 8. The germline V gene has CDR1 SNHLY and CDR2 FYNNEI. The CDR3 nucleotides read TGTGCCAGCAGTTCCTCGACAGGGGGAGGTTCACCCCTCCACTTT. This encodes CASSSSTGGGSPLHF.

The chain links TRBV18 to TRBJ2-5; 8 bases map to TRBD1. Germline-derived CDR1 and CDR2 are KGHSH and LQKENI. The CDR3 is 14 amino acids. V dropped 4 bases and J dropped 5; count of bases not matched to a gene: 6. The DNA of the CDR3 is TGTGCCAGCTCACTCGGACAGGGCGGGGAGACCCAGTACTTC. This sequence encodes CASSLGQGGETQYF.

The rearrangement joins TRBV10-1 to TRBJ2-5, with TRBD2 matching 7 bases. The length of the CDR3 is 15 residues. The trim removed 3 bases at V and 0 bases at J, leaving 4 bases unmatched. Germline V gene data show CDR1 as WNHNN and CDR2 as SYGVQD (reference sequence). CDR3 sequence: CASSDTGTNQETQYF. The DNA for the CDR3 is TGCGCCAGCAGTGACACCGGGACTAACCAAGAGACCCAGTACTTC.

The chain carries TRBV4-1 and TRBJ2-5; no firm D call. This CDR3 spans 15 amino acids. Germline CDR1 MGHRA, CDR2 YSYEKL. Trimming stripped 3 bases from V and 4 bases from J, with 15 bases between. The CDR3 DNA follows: TGCGCCAGCAGCCAGGTCCCCTTCTCAGGAGAGACCCAGTACTTC. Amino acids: CASSQVPFSGETQYF.

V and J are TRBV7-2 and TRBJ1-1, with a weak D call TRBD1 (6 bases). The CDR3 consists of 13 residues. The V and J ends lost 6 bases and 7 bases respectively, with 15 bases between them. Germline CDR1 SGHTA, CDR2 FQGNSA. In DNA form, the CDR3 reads TGTGCCAGCAGTCCGACAGGAATCCTTGAAGCTTTCTTT. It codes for CASSPTGILEAFF.

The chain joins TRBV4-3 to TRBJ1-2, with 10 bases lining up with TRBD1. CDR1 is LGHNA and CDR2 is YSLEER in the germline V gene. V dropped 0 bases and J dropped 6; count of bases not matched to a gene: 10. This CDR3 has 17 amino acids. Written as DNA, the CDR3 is TGCGCCAGCAGCCAAGACCACGGTGACAGGGGGCTAAATGGCTACACCTTC. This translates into CASSQDHGDRGLNGYTF.